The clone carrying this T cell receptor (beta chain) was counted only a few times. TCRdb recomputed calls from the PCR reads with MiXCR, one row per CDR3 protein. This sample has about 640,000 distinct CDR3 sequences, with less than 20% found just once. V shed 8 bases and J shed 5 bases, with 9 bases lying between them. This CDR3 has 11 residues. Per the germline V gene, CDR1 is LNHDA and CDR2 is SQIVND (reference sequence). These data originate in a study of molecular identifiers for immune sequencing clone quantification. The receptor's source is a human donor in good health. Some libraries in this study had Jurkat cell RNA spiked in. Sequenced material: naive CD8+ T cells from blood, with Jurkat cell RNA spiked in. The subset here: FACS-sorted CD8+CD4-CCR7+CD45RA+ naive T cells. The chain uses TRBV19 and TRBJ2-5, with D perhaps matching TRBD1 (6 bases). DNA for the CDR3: TGTGCCAGTTCAGGGGAGGAGACCCAGTACTTC. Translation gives CASSGEETQYF.